This entry concerns a single TCR beta chain. The target of this receptor is not known. No base-level quality is on record; no much larger clone is a single base apart. Synthetic TCR analog templates were spiked into each PCR so that absolute template abundance could be estimated from read counts. Using the immunoSEQ assay, TCRbeta CDR3 regions were amplified from genomic DNA with bias-controlled V and J gene primers. Sequencing of rearranged TCRbeta segments was performed at approximately 20X coverage. As for how the authors treated the data: Clustering was used to correct sequencing errors, and CDR3s were annotated against IMGT so that V, D and J genes could be assigned. Downstream analyses used only productive TCRbeta rearrangements, leaving out any out-of-frame or stop-codon sequences. Clonality was computed as one minus Shannon entropy normalized by the log of the number of unique productive sequences. Clones differing between time points or between blood and tumor were identified using Fisher's exact test with Benjamini-Hochberg correction, with an adjusted p below 0.01 applied as the threshold. What TCRdb holds here is the immuneACCESS table cut down to in-frame rearrangements. Part of the clones is not present; checked against another copy, under half of the missing clones reflect an unresolved V gene, and the others are unexplained. V and J calls and clone size are those listed in that table; D and trimming were worked out from the DNA. The sample table contains roughly 44,000 clones; only one count was recorded for roughly four fifths of them. The ten largest clones represent less than 3.5% of the sample.

The data derive from a study of PD-L1 blockade in urothelial cancer listed by TCRdb under 2017. Turning to the overall study: Every patient began therapy in 2014 and was given atezolizumab 1,200 mg intravenously every 3 weeks. About 90% of the 29 patients were identified as males with urothelial cancer of bladder origin, and a prior smoking history was reported by 18 of 29 patients. Patients had an ECOG performance status of 0 or 1 and had received between 0 and 3 prior chemotherapy regimens. Blood samples were analyzed at 3 weeks after treatment start (second dose) and at 6 weeks after treatment start. Blood samples yielded a median of about 150,000 T cells and more than 80,000 unique TCRs, with median clonality roughly 0.085. The study, an exploratory multi-omic analysis, examined somatic, immune and clinical correlates of response to PD-L1 blockade with atezolizumab in urothelial cancer. Pretreatment tumor samples, along with matched peripheral blood collected serially before and after atezolizumab treatment, underwent TCR sequencing. Durable clinical benefit was defined as progression-free survival longer than 6 months, and TCR features were also tested against progression-free and overall survival. In the same patients, pretreatment tumors underwent whole exome sequencing and RNA sequencing in addition to TCR sequencing. Durable clinical benefit was achieved by nine patients but not by the remaining 20. Pretreatment blood TCR-seq was available for around 29 patients, at least one posttreatment blood collection was obtained for some 25 patients, and tumor TCR-seq was available for some 25 patients.

The paper's findings and limits, for the study overall: A pretreatment peripheral blood TCR clonality below the median was linked to improved progression-free and overall survival. Among patients with durable benefit, tumor-associated TCR clones showed greater expansion in peripheral blood 3 weeks after treatment started (n ≈ 23, p = 0.022). Because of the small sample size (n of about 30) and the many exploratory analyses performed, the results are intended to be regarded as hypothesis-generating.

The cohort included 29 patients with locally advanced or metastatic urothelial carcinoma who were treated at Memorial Sloan Kettering on a trial protocol. Peripheral blood mononuclear cells were collected from each patient pretreatment and during treatment, giving between 1 and 8 total time points per patient. The Qiagen DNeasy Blood extraction kit was used to purify genomic DNA from total PBMCs and tumor samples. PBMCs were collected pretreatment and during treatment, and were isolated and stored as previously described. The sequencing used PBMCs, collected around atezolizumab (anti-PD-L1) treatment. The receptor was derived from a man aged 65 to 85 with urothelial cancer.

For the CDR3, the sequence is CASSVSLAGSYNEQFF. The DNA is as follows: TGTGCCAGCAGCGTATCACTAGCGGGGTCCTACAATGAGCAGTTCTTC. Recombination joined TRBV9 with TRBJ2-1; TRBD2 lines up with 10 middle nucleotides. CDR1 is given as SGDLS and CDR2 as YYNGEE, both from the germline V gene. From the cysteine through the phenylalanine, the CDR3 covers 16 amino acids. The kept DNA is CDR3 alone, 48 bases in frame from the first base. Trimmed from V: 1 base; trimmed from J: 1 base; junction bases lacking a gene match: 2.